This TCR beta chain was sequenced in a study of cytotoxic CD8 clonotypes in ibrutinib-treated CLL. Whole-study findings and limits: Contraction or stability on treatment characterized the public clonotypes, which were uncommon.

The planned depth of sequencing spanned 1 in 200,000 to 1 in 1 million T cells. Sequenced by immunoSEQ multiplex PCR; TCRdb stores in-frame clones only, minus some. Of hundreds of thousands of clones listed, 70% are singletons. Concerning this clone itself: Its antigen is as yet unknown.

The CDR3 length is 14 residues. V was clipped by 5 bases and J by 5 bases, with 15 bases between them. Germline V CDR1 and CDR2: SGHTA, FQGNSA. The clonotype originates from a human donor with chronic lymphocytic leukemia. This sequence joins TRBV7-2 and TRBJ2-5; D ambiguous. Sequencing was performed on PBMCs, taken after 24 months of ibrutinib treatment. CDR3 sequence reads: CASSIKVGWETQYF. The CDR3 coding sequence is TGTGCCAGCAGCATTAAAGTGGGTTGGGAGACCCAGTACTTC.